This TCR beta chain derives from a study of T cell responses to AZD1222 COVID-19 vaccine. The length of the CDR3 is 14 residues. Germline V gene lookup returns CDR1 MGHDK and CDR2 SYGVNS. Losses at the gene ends were 4 bases for V and 7 bases for J; bases not matched to a gene: 5. The data were produced by immunoSEQ multiplex PCR, yet TCRdb's version contains in-frame clones alone and is incomplete. The top ten hold roughly 6.3% of the sample, which has around 85,000 clones, around 86% seen once. This clone has only a few counts. The material sequenced was peripheral blood, taken on day 0 of AZD1222 vaccination. The genes are TRBV25-1 and TRBJ2-1, with 9 nucleotides matching TRBD1. This TCR was sampled from an adult in good health. The CDR3 reads CASSVGTGLNEQFF. The CDR3 DNA reads TGTGCCAGCAGTGTCGGGACAGGGCTTAATGAGCAGTTCTTC. Drawing the rest from reference TRBV25-1 and TRBJ2-1, the complete variable domain is EADIYQTPRYLVIGTGKKITLECSQTMGHDKMYWYQQDPGMELHLIHYSYGVNSTEKGDLSSESTVSRIRTEHFPLTLESARPSHTSQYLCASSVGTGLNEQFFGPGTRLTVL.